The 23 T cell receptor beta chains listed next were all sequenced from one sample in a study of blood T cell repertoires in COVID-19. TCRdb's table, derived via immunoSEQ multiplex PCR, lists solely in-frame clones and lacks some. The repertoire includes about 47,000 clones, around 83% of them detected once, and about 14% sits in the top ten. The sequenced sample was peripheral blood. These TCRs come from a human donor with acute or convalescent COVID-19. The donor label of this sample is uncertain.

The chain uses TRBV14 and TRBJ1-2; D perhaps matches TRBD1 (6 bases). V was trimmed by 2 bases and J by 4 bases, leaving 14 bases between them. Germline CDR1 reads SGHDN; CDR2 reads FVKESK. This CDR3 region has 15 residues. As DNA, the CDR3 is TGTGCCAGCAGCCAAACAGGGACCCAGGGCTATGGCTACACCTTC. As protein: CASSQTGTQGYGYTF.

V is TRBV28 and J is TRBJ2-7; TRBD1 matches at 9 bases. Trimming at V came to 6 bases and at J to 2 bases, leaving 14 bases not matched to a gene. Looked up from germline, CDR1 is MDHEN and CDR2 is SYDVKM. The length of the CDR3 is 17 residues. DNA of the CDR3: TGTGCCAGCAGGGACCTCCTCGGACAGGGGAATACCTACGAGCAGTACTTC. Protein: CASRDLLGQGNTYEQYF.

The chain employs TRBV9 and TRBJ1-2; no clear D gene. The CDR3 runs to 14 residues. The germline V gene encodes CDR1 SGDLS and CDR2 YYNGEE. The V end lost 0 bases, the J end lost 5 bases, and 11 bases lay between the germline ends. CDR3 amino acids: CASSVEAGGYGYTF. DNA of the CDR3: TGTGCCAGCAGCGTAGAAGCAGGCGGGTATGGCTACACCTTC.

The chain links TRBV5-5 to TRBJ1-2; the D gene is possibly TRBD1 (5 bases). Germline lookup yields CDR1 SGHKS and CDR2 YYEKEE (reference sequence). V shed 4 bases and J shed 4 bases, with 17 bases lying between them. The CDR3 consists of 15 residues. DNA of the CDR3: TGTGCCAGCAGCAGAGGAGAGATCGGGGGCTATGGCTACACCTTC. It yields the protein CASSRGEIGGYGYTF.

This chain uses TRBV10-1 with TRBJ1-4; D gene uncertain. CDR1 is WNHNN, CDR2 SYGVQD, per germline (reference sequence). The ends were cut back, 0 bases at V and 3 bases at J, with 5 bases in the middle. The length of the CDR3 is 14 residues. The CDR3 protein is CASSESGSNEKLFF. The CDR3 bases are TGCGCCAGCAGTGAGTCCGGTTCTAATGAAAAACTGTTTTTT.

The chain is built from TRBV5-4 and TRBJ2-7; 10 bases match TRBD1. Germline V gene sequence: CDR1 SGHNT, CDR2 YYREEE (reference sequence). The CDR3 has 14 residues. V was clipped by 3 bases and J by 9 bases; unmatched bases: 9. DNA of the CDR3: TGTGCCAGCAGCTCCCCGGGACAGGGGAAAACGCAGTACTTC. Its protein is CASSSPGQGKTQYF.

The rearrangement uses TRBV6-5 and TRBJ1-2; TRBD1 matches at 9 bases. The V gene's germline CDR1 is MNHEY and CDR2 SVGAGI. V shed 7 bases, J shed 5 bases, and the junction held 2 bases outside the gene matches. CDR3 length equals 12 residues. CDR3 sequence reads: CASIGTGYGYTF. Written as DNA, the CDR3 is TGTGCCAGCATCGGGACAGGGTATGGCTACACCTTC.

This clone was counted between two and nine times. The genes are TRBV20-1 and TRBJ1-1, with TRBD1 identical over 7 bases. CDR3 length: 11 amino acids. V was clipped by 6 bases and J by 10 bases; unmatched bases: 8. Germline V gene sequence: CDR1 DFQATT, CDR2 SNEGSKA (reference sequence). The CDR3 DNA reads TGCAGTGCGCACACAGGGGACGGAGCTTTCTTT. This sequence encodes CSAHTGDGAFF.

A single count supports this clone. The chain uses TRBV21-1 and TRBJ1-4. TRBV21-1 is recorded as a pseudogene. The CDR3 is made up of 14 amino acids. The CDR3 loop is CASSKPEGDQGLFF. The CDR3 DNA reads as TGTGCCAGCAGCAAACCCGAGGGAGATCAAGGACTGTTTTTT.

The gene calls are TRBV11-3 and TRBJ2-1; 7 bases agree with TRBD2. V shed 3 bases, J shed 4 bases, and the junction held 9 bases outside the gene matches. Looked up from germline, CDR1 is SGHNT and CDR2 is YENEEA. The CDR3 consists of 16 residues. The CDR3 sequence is CASSLGGAADYNEQFF. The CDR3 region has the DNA TGTGCCAGCAGCTTGGGAGGGGCAGCCGATTACAATGAGCAGTTCTTC.

The CDR3 loop is CASSFDIMTLNTEAFF. The CDR3 DNA is TGTGCCAGCAGTTTCGATATCATGACATTGAACACTGAAGCTTTCTTT. The rearrangement uses TRBV28 and TRBJ1-1, with no clear D. The CDR3 totals 16 residues. V was cut by 3 bases and J by 0 bases, with 14 bases left in between. In germline, CDR1 is MDHEN, CDR2 SYDVKM. Together with reference TRBV28 and TRBJ1-1, the CDR3 gives the full variable domain: DVKVTQSSRYLVKRTGEKVFLECVQDMDHENMFWYRQDPGLGLRLIYFSYDVKMKEKGDIPEGYSVSREKKERFSLILESASTNQTSMYLCASSFDIMTLNTEAFFGQGTRLTVV.

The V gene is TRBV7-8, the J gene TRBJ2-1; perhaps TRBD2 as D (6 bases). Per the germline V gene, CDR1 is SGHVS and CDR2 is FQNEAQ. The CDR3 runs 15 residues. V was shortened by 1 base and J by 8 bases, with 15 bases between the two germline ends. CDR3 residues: CASSLGGRQGDEQFF. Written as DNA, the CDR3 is TGTGCCAGCAGCTTAGGAGGGAGGCAGGGCGATGAGCAGTTCTTC. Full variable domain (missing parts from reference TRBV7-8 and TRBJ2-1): GAGVSQSPRYKVAKRGQDVALRCDPISGHVSLFWYQQALGQGPEFLTYFQNEAQLDKSGLPSDRFFAERPEGSVSTLKIQRTQQEDSAVYLCASSLGGRQGDEQFFGPGTRLTVL.

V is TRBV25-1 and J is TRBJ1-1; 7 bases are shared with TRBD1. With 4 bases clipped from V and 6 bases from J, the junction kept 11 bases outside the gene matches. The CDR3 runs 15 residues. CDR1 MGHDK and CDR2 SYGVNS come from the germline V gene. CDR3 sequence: CASSAFSRGRSEAFF. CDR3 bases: TGTGCCAGCAGTGCATTTTCTAGGGGGCGGTCTGAAGCTTTCTTT.

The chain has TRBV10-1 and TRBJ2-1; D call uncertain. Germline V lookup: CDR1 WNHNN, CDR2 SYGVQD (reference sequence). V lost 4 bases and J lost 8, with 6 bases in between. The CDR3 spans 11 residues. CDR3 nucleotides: TGCGCCAGCAGTGCTATTCATGAGCAGTTCTTC. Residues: CASSAIHEQFF.

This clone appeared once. The DNA of the CDR3 is TGTGCCAGTAGTGTTCTCGATGAGCAGTTCTTC. This codes for CASSVLDEQFF. This chain connects TRBV19 to TRBJ2-1, with D uncertain. This CDR3 spans 11 amino acids. V lost 5 bases and J 8 bases, leaving 7 bases between the germline ends. Germline V lookup: CDR1 LNHDA, CDR2 SQIVND (reference sequence).

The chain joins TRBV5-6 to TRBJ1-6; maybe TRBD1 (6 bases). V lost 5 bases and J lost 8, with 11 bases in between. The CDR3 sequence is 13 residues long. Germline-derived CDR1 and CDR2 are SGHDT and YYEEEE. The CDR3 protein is CASRSNRDSPLHF. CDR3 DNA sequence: TGTGCCAGCAGAAGTAACAGGGATTCACCCCTCCACTTT.

In DNA form, the CDR3 reads TGTGCCACCAGCGGACCGGGACTATTCGTAGATGAGCAGTTCTTC. Amino acids: CATSGPGLFVDEQFF. This chain uses TRBV15 with TRBJ2-1; 7 positions agree with TRBD2. This CDR3 spans 15 amino acids. V was clipped by 5 bases and J by 8 bases; unmatched bases: 12. The germline V gene encodes CDR1 LNHNV and CDR2 YYDKDF (reference sequence).

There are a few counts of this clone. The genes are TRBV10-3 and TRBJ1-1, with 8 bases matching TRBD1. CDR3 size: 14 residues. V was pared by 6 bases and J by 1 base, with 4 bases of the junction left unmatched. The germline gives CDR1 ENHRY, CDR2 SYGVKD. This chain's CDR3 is CAIRPTGGNTEAFF. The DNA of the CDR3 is TGTGCCATCAGACCTACAGGGGGGAACACTGAAGCTTTCTTT.

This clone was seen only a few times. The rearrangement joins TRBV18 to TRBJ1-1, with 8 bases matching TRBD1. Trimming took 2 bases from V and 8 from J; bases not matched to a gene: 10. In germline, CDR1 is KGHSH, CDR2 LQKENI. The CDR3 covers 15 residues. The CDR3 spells CASSPGPGGQIEAFF. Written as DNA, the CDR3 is TGTGCCAGCTCACCAGGGCCAGGGGGCCAAATAGAAGCTTTCTTT.

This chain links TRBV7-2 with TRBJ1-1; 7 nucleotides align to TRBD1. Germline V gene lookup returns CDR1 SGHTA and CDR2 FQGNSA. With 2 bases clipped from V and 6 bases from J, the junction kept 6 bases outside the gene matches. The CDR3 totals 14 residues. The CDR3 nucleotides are TGTGCCAGCAGCTTATACAGGGGAATCTCTGAAGCTTTCTTT. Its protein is CASSLYRGISEAFF. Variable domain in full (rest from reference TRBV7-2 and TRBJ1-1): GAGVSQSPSNKVTEKGKDVELRCDPISGHTALYWYRQSLGQGLEFLIYFQGNSAPDKSGLPSDRFSAERTGGSVSTLTIQRTQQEDSAVYLCASSLYRGISEAFFGQGTRLTVV.

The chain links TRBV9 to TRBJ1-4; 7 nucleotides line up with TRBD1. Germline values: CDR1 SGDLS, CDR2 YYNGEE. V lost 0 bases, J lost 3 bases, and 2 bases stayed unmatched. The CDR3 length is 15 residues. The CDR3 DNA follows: TGTGCCAGCAGCGTAGGCGGGACAGCTAATGAAAAACTGTTTTTT. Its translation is CASSVGGTANEKLFF. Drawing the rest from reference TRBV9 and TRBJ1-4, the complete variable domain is DSGVTQTPKHLITATGQRVTLRCSPRSGDLSVYWYQQSLDQGLQFLIQYYNGEERAKGNILERFSAQQFPDLHSELNLSSLELGDSALYFCASSVGGTANEKLFFGSGTQLSVL.

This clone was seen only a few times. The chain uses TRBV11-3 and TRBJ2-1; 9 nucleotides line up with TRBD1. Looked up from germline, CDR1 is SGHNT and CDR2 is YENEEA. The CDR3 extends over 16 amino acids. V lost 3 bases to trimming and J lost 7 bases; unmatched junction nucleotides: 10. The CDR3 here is CASSFRSGQGFNEQFF. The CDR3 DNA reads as TGTGCCAGCAGCTTTCGGTCGGGACAGGGTTTTAATGAGCAGTTCTTC.

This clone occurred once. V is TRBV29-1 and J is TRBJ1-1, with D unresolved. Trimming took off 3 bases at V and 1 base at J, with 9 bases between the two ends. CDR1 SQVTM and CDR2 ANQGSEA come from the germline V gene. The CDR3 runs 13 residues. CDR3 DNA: TGCAGCGTTGATCGGGGTAAGAACACTGAAGCTTTCTTT. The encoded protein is CSVDRGKNTEAFF.